This TCR beta chain was captured by sequencing in a study of lymphopenia after photon versus proton radiotherapy. For this clone: The antigen is not known.

Profiling relied on immunoSEQ multiplex PCR, and the TCRdb table lists in-frame clones only, not all of them. The sample includes 6,000 to 6,500 clones, approximately 90% of them seen just once. CDR3 length: 15 residues. Trimming left V 8 bases short and J 5 bases short, with 22 bases between. From germline, CDR1 is MDHEN and CDR2 SYDVKM. Study findings and constraints: Survival link was tested only in deceased patients; proton benefit remains a possibility. Oligoclonal CD8+ Temra expansion after nadir drove photon patients' diversity drop. Under photons, naive T cells and diversity fell while effector/memory populations rose. Larger post-nadir TCR diversity loss correlated inversely with survival in deceased patients.

The sample here was peripheral blood, taken from a patient treated with photon-based radiotherapy. This TCR was sampled from a man in his sixties with cholangiocarcinoma. The rearrangement links TRBV28 to TRBJ2-7, with a tentative D call TRBD2 (6 bases). CDR3 DNA sequence: TGTGCCAGCCTCCTTCGGGGGTCCCCATCCCACGAGCAGTACTTC. This codes for CASLLRGSPSHEQYF.